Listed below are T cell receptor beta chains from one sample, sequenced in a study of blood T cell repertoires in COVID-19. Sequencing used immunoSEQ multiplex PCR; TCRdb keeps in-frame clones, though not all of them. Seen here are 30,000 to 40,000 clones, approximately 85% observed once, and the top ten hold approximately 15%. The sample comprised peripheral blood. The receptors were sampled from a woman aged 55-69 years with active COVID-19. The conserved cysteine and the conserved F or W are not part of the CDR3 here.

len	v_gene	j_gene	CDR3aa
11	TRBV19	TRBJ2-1	ASSRLLYNEQF
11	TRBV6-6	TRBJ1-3	ASSPDYGNTIY
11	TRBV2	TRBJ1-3	ARQTYSGNTIY
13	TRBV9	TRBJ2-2	ASSRDRANTGELF
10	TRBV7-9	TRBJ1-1	ASSHRELEAF
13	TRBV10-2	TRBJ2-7	ASSKPGLVSYEQY
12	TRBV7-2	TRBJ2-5	ASKYLASGETQY
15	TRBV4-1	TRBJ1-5	ASSLQPGTGGNQPQH
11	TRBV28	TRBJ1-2	ASRQGAVYGYT
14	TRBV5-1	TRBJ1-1	ASSLGGGWTDTEAF
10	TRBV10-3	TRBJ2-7	AISEQRYEQY
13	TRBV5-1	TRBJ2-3	ASSLTAGRTDTQY
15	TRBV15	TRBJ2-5	ATSRGVRTSAQETQY
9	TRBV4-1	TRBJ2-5	ASSQERRRD
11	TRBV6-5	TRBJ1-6	ASGLSGDSPLH
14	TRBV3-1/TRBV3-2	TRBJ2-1	ASSQGRSGSYNEQF
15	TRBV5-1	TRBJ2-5	ASSLGGLGSHQETQY
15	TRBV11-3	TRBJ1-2	ASRPLPAATGSYGYT
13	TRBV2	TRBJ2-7	ASSEVSRGTVAQY
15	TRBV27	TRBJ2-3	ASTPIRGFDIPDTQY
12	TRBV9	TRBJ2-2	ASSSYEGAGELF
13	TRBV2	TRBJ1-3	ASRVGQSSGNTIY
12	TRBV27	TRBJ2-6	ASSYGGWANVLT
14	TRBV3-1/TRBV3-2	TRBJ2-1	ASSHAGTQGHYEQF
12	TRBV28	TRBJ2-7	ASSSPGTYYEQY
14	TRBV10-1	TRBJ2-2	ASSELVGGPAGELF
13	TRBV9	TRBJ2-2	ASSVTSGYTGELF
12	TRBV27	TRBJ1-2	ASRTSGGGYGYT
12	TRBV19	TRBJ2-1	ASNQLGERNEQF
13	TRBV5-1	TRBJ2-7	ASSLTGGELGEQY
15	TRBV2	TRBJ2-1	ASTQRETLSSYNEQF
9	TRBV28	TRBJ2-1	ASSFGWEQF
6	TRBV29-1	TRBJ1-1	SAPPAF
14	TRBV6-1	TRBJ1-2	ASSEDGMGQGLGYT
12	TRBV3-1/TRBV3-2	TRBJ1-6	ASSLGTSNSPLH
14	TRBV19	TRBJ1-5	ASSPTGQNSNQPQH
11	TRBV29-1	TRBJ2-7	SVEYPGTYEQY
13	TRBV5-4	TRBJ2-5	ASSLGPSGQETQY
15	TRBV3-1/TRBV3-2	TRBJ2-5	ARITKGLAGGGETQY
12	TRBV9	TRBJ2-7	ASSVGALTYEQY
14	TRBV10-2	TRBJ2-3	ASTPTLARSTDTQY
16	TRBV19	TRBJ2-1	ASSIRASGVIGSNEQF
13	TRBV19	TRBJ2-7	ASSIGTGASYEQY
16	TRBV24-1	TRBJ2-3	ATSDFRREPKATDTQY
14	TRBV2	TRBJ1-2	ASSEARQRSNYGYT
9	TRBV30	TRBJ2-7	AWGSPYEQY
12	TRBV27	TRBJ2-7	ASSLSGSGYEQY
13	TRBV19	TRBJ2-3	ASSIRGSSTDTQY
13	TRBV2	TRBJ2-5	ASSADSGGKETQY
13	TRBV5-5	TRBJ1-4	ASSFSDRDSEKLF
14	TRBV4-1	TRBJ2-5	ASSQQSGGARETQY
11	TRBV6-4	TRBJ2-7	ASSESPGYEQY